This entry concerns a single T cell receptor (beta chain). After removal of 5 bases from V and 1 base from J, the junction contained 7 bases not matched to a gene. From germline, CDR1 is KGHSH and CDR2 LQKENI. The CDR3 has 15 residues. This entry is derived from a study of blood T cell repertoires in COVID-19. Turning to the study itself: Cohort 3 recovery required two negative PCRs, clearance, or symptom resolution. Samples came from the United States, Italy and Spain, spanning acute and convalescent COVID-19.

The cohort comprised adults aged roughly 18 to 95 years residing in 20 to 30 US areas. In the authors' workflow: Nucleated cell counts were estimated from reference gene primer amplification. The data were produced by immunoSEQ multiplex PCR, yet TCRdb's version contains in-frame clones alone and is incomplete. V, J and clone size are taken as reported in that table, and D and trimming were inferred from the DNA itself. The sample consists of fewer than 250,000 clones, more than 75% of them appearing once. The genes are TRBV18 and TRBJ1-2; 7 bases map to TRBD1. Sequenced: PBMCs or T cells enriched from blood (not recorded which). The sequence was obtained from a man aged 25-40 years in a cohort exposed to, infected with or recovered from COVID-19 (not recorded which). CDR3 region: CASSSDRTFNYGYTF. Written as DNA, the CDR3 is TGTGCCAGCTCATCGGACAGGACCTTTAACTATGGCTACACCTTC.